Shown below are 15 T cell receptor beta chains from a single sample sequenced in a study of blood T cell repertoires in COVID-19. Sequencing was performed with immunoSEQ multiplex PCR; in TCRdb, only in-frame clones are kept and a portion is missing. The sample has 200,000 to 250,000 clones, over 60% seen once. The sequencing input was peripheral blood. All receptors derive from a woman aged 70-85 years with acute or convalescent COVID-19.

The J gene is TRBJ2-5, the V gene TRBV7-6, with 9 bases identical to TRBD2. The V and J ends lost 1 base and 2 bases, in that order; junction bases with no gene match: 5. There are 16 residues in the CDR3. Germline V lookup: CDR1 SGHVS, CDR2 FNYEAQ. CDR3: CASSLVASGAQETQYF. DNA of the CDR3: TGTGCCAGCAGCTTAGTGGCTAGCGGGGCTCAAGAGACCCAGTACTTC.

The CDR3 sequence: CASREGQEEKLFF. The CDR3 nucleotides are TGTGCCAGCAGAGAAGGACAAGAGGAAAAACTGTTTTTT. V gene TRBV28 combines with J gene TRBJ1-4, with D possibly TRBD1 on 5 matching bases. In germline, CDR1 is MDHEN, CDR2 SYDVKM. V was trimmed by 6 bases and J by 8 bases, leaving 13 bases between them. This CDR3 contains 13 residues.

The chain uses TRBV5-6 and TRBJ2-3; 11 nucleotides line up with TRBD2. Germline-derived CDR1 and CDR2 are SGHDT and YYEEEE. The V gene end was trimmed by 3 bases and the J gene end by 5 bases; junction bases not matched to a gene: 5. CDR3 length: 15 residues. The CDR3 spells CASSSLAGGQDTQYF. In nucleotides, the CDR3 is TGTGCCAGCAGCTCTCTAGCGGGAGGACAAGATACGCAGTATTTT.

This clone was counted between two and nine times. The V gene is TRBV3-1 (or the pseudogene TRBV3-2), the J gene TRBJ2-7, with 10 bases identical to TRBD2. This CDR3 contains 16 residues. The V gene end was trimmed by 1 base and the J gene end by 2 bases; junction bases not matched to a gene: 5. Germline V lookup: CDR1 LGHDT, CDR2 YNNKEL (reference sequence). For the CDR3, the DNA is TGTGCCAGCAGCCAAGCCAGACTAGCGGGTACCTACGAGCAGTACTTC. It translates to CASSQARLAGTYEQYF.

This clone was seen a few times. CDR3 sequence reads: CAWSVRQGSFLGYNEQFF. The CDR3 bases are TGTGCCTGGAGTGTACGGCAGGGGAGTTTTTTGGGGTACAATGAGCAGTTCTTC. J is TRBJ2-1 and V is TRBV30; D is possibly TRBD1 (6 bases). Per the germline V gene, CDR1 is GTSNPN and CDR2 is SVGIG (reference sequence). Trimming took off 0 bases at V and 4 bases at J, with 22 bases between the two ends. The CDR3 length is 18 residues.

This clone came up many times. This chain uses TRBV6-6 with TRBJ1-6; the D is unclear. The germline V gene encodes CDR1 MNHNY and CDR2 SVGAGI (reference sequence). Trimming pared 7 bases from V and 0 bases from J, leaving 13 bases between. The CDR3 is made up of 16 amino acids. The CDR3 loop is CASTPLAGSYNSPLHF. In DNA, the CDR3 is TGTGCCAGCACCCCCCTGGCAGGCTCCTATAATTCACCCCTCCACTTT.

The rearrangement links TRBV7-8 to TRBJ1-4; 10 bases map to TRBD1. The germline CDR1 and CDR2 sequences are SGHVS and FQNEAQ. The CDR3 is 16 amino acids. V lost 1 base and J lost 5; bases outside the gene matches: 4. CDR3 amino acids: CASSLGRQGANEKLFF. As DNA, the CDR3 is TGTGCCAGCAGCTTAGGGCGACAGGGGGCGAATGAAAAACTGTTTTTT.

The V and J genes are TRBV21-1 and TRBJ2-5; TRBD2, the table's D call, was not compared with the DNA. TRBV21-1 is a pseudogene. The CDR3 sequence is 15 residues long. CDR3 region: CASSKDGDGQETQYF. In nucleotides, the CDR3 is TGTGCCAGCAGCAAAGACGGGGATGGGCAAGAGACCCAGTACTTC.

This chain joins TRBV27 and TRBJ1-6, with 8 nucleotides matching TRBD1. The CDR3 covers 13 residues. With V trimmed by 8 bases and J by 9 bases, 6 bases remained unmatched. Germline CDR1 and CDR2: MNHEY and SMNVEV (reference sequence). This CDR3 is CASSPGGVSPLHF. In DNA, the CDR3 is TGTGCCAGCTCGCCAGGGGGCGTTTCACCCCTCCACTTT.

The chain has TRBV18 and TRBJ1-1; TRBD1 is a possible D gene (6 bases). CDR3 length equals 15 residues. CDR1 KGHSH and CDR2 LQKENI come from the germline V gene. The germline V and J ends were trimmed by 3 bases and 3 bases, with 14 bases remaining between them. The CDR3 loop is CASSPTTGRDTEAFF. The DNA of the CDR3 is TGTGCCAGCTCACCGACGACAGGAAGAGACACTGAAGCTTTCTTT.

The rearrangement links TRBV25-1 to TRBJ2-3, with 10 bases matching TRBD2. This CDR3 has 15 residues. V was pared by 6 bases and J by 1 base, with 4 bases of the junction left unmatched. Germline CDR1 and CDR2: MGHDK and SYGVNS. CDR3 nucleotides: TGTGCCAGCAGAGATCTAGCGGGAGGCACAGATACGCAGTATTTT. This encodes CASRDLAGGTDTQYF.

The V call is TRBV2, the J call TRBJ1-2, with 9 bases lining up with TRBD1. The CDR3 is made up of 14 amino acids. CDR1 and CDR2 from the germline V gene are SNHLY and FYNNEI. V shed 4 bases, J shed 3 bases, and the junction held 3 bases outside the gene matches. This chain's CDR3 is CASSGTGDDYGYTF. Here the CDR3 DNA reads TGTGCCAGCAGTGGGACAGGGGATGACTATGGCTACACCTTC.

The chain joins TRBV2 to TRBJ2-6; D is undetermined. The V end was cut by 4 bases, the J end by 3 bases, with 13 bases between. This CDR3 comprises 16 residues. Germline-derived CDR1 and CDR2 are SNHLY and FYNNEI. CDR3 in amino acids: CASSVSWLGGANVLTF. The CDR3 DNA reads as TGTGCCAGCAGTGTCTCTTGGCTAGGTGGGGCCAACGTCCTGACTTTC.

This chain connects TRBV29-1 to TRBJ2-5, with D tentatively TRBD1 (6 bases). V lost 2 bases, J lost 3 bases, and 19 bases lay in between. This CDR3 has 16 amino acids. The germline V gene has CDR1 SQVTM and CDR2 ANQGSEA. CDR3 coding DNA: TGCAGCGTTGAAACCCCGAGGGACAACCAAAAAGAGACCCAGTACTTC. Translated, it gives CSVETPRDNQKETQYF. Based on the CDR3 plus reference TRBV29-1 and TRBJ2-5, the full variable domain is SAVISQKPSRDICQRGTSLTIQCQVDSQVTMMFWYRQQPGQSLTLIATANQGSEATYESGFVIDKFPISRPNLTFSTLTVSNMSPEDSSIYLCSVETPRDNQKETQYFGPGTRLLVL.

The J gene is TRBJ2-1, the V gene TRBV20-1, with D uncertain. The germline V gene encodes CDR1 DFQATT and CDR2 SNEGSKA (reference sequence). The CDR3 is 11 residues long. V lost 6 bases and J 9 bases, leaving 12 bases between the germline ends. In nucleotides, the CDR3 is TGCAGTGCCCACGGCGGCGGTGAGCAGTTCTTC. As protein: CSAHGGGEQFF.